Listed here are 8 T cell receptor beta chains from one sample, sequenced in a study of blood T cell repertoires in COVID-19 (dated by TCRdb to 2020 to 2021). Libraries were made using the immunoSEQ multiplex PCR assay. Entries here come from immuneACCESS through TCRdb and include only in-frame sequences with V and J called. Some clones fail to appear in such tables; in the studies checked, an unresolved V gene covers under half of the shortfall, and the cause of the remainder is unknown. The sample table holds around 220,000 clones, of which about 80% were seen once. Roughly 4.9% of the sample rests with the top ten. Input material: peripheral blood. These receptors all stem from a woman at least 80 years old with active or convalescent COVID-19.

The chain joins TRBV4-1 to TRBJ2-5; 12 bases fit TRBD1. Trimming took 4 bases from V and 0 from J; bases not matched to a gene: 9. The CDR3 sequence is 18 residues long. In germline, CDR1 is MGHRA, CDR2 YSYEKL. The CDR3 spells CASSRGTGGAGYQETQYF. DNA of the CDR3: TGCGCCAGCAGCCGCGGGACAGGGGGCGCTGGCTACCAAGAGACCCAGTACTTC.

This clone has a single count. The gene calls are TRBV10-2 and TRBJ2-5; 8 bases align to TRBD2. J lost 2 bases, V lost 8 bases, and 7 bases had no gene match. The CDR3 consists of 14 residues. Germline assignment: CDR1 WSHSY and CDR2 SAAADI. The CDR3 region has the DNA TGCGCCAGCGGGGTAGCGGGGAGGCAAGAGACCCAGTACTTC. Translation gives CASGVAGRQETQYF.

The rearrangement joins TRBV6-5 to TRBJ1-2, with D perhaps matching TRBD1 (6 bases). Germline V lookup: CDR1 MNHEY, CDR2 SVGAGI. Trimming pared 0 bases from V and 3 bases from J, leaving 11 bases between. This CDR3 is 15 amino acids long. The chain's CDR3 is CASSYSTGVDYGYTF. Here the CDR3 DNA reads TGTGCCAGCAGTTACTCGACAGGCGTGGACTATGGCTACACCTTC.

CDR3 sequence reads: CAWSVTIGEQFF. The CDR3 region has the DNA TGTGCCTGGAGTGTAACTATCGGTGAGCAGTTCTTC. This rearrangement joins TRBV30 to TRBJ2-1, with D uncertain. V shed 0 bases and J shed 9 bases, with 9 bases lying between them. Germline CDR1 reads GTSNPN; CDR2 reads SVGIG (reference sequence). This CDR3 has 12 amino acids.

The V gene is TRBV5-1, the J gene TRBJ1-1; D ambiguous. Germline values: CDR1 SGHRS, CDR2 YFSETQ. The CDR3 has 14 residues. Deletions cut 4 bases from V and 0 bases from J, with 10 bases between. Here the CDR3 DNA reads TGCGCCAGCAGCCCTCTCCTTATGAACACTGAAGCTTTCTTT. Amino acids: CASSPLLMNTEAFF.

The chain recombines TRBV28 with TRBJ2-1; 7 positions agree with TRBD2. The trim removed 6 bases at V and 3 bases at J, leaving 11 bases unmatched. Germline V gives CDR1 MDHEN, CDR2 SYDVKM. The CDR3 runs 16 residues. CDR3 DNA sequence: TGTGCCAGCAGGCTAAGTGGGCTAGCGGACTACAATGAGCAGTTCTTC. Translating it yields CASRLSGLADYNEQFF.

The chain couples TRBV2 to TRBJ1-6; TRBD1 aligns across 10 bases. The length of the CDR3 is 13 residues. Germline V gene lookup returns CDR1 SNHLY and CDR2 FYNNEI. Trimming at V came to 10 bases and at J to 8 bases, leaving 5 bases not matched to a gene. The CDR3 is CATTGTGDSPLHF. The DNA of the CDR3 is TGTGCCACAACCGGGACAGGGGATTCACCCCTCCACTTT. The whole variable domain, filled in from reference TRBV2 and TRBJ1-6, reads EPEVTQTPSHQVTQMGQEVILRCVPISNHLYFYWYRQILGQKVEFLVSFYNNEISEKSEIFDDQFSVERPDGSNFTLKIRSTKLEDSAMYFCATTGTGDSPLHFGNGTRLTVT.

This clone was observed a handful of times. The chain employs TRBV4-2 and TRBJ2-2; 10 bases match TRBD1. Germline-derived CDR1 and CDR2 are LGHNA and YNFKEQ. Trimming took 4 bases from V and 3 from J; bases not matched to a gene: 2. The CDR3 is 15 residues long. The CDR3 DNA follows: TGTGCCAGCAGCCCAGGGACAGGGGACACCGGGGAGCTGTTTTTT. As protein: CASSPGTGDTGELFF.